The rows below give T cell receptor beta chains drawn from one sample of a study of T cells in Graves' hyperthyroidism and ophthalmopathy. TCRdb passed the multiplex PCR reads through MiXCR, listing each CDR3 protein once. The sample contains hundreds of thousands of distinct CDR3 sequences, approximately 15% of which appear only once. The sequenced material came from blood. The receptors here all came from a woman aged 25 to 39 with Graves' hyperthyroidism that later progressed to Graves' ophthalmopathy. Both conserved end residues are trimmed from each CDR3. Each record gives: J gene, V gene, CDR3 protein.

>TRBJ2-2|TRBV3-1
ASSPTRRGTGELF
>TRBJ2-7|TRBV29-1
SVVPTGSSYEQY
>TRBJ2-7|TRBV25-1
ASSGPRGQGAYEQY
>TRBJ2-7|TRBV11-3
ASSLDRDRLYEQY
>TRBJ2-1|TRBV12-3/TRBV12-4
ASTLAVGGYEQF
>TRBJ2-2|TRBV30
ALNRVHTGELF
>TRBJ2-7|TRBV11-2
ASSLGPGNGYEQY
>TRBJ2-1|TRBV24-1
ATGRGRVDEQF
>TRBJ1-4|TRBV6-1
AAESGGKNEKLF
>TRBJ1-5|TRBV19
ASTDRKNRVAQPQH
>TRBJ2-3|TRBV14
ASRDSTTDTQY
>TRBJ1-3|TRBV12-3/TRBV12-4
ASSTYEAGNTIY
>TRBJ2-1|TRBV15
ATSRGLFSNEQF
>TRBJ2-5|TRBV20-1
SAREAGGKETQY
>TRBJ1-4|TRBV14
ASSQGLGLANEKLF
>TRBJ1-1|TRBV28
ASTGLSRTEAF
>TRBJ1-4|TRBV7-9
ASSPSRSDEKLF
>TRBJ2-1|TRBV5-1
ASRTSGPRNEQF
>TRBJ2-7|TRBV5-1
ASSPGRSATEQY
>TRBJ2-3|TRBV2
ASIKTDTQY
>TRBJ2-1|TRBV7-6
ASSTGLAGGWLF
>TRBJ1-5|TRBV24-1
ATSEPWINQPQH
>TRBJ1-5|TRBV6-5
ASSYSVSGSQPQH
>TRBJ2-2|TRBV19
ASSIDAGIGELF
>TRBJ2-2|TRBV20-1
SARTGRATGELF
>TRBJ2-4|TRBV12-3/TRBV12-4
ASASPGQGNIQY
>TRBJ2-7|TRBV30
AWSARLLAGEELFRMDEQY
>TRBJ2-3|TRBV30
AWRFGPGTDTQY
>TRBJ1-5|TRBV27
ASFPALQPQH
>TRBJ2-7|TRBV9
ASSVFGRGGLARYEQY
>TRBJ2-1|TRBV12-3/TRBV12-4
ASSLLNLFTSGLPHNEQF
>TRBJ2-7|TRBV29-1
SVTETYEQY
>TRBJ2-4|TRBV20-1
SASSSLAKNIQY
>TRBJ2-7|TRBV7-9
ASSLDGTVSYEQY
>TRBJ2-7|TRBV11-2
ASSLEWTGANYEQY
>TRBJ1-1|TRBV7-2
ASSLVLHRTNTEAF
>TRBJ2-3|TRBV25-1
ASYLGADTQY
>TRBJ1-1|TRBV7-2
ASSLEGRDTEAF
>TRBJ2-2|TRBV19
ASSTLGDHGELF
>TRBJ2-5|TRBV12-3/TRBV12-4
ASSFSDFKETQY
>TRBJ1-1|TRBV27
ASRTGNDYGNTEAF
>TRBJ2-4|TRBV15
ATSRDDSGLAKNIQY
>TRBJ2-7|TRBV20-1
SATQGHLSDEQY
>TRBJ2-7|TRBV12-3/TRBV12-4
ASSLSAGGSYEQY
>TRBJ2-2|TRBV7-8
ASSLGVGGTGELF
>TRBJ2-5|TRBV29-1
SVEAGVY